Below, 21 T cell receptor beta chains from the same sample are listed, as sequenced in a study of blood T cells in healthy people across ages. Next came a second PCR, run for about 7 to 12 cycles, which used a sample-barcoded 5' primer along with a J-beta primer mix. From the 5' RACE reads, TCRdb called clonotypes with MiXCR, one entry per CDR3 protein. This sample carries nearly 1 million distinct CDR3 sequences, roughly 50% of them seen once, and the ten largest clones take around 21%. The sample comprised blood. These receptors originate from a woman aged 60-75 years in good health.

The chain couples TRBV28 to TRBJ1-2; 7 bases fit TRBD1. The trim removed 7 bases at V and 8 bases at J, leaving 7 bases unmatched. The CDR3 loop spans 12 amino acids. The germline gives CDR1 MDHEN, CDR2 SYDVKM. The CDR3 nucleotides are TGTGCCAGCAAGAGTACAGGGGTCGGCTACACCTTC. Its translation is CASKSTGVGYTF.

This clonotype was seen a handful of times. This chain connects TRBV5-6 to TRBJ2-3, with TRBD2 identical over 10 bases. Trimming removed 1 base from V and 4 bases from J; junction bases left unmatched: 9. The germline V gene has CDR1 SGHDT and CDR2 YYEEEE. The CDR3 is made up of 17 amino acids. The CDR3 region has the DNA TGTGCCAGCAGCTTGTCAAGCGGGAGGGTTGAATCAGATACGCAGTATTTT. Translation gives CASSLSSGRVESDTQYF.

The V and J genes are TRBV4-1 and TRBJ1-1; D is perhaps TRBD1 (5 bases). From germline, CDR1 is MGHRA and CDR2 YSYEKL. The CDR3 has 15 amino acids. Trimming removed 3 bases from V and 1 base from J, with 12 bases in between. CDR3 loop: CASSHSAGANTEAFF. Written as DNA, the CDR3 is TGCGCCAGCAGCCACTCTGCCGGGGCGAACACTGAAGCTTTCTTT.

The chain links TRBV3-1 to TRBJ2-7; D is unresolved. The J call may be in error: the DNA end matches TRBJ2-5 better. Looked up from germline, CDR1 is LGHDT and CDR2 is YNNKEL (reference sequence). This CDR3 has 15 amino acids. CDR3 protein: CASSLLSGVSTTQYF. CDR3 DNA: TGTGCCAGCAGCCTGCTGAGTGGGGTATCAACGACCCAGTACTTC.

The sample holds many counts of this clonotype. The junction does not match germline at one end; this may be a read error. The gene calls are TRBV5-1 and TRBJ2-6; D assignment may be TRBD1 or TRBD2 (6 bases each). The CDR3 sequence is 16 residues long. Per the germline V gene, CDR1 is SGHRS and CDR2 is YFSETQ. For the CDR3, the DNA is TGTGCCAGCAGCTTAACGGGGGCCTCTGGGGCCAACGTCCTGACTTTC. It codes for CASSLTGASGANVLTF.

The V and J genes are TRBV20-1 and TRBJ2-3; D is perhaps TRBD1 or TRBD2 (6 bases each). CDR1 is DFQATT and CDR2 is SNEGSKA in the germline V gene (reference sequence). The CDR3 contains 12 residues. Trimming removed 1 base from V and 10 bases from J, with 12 bases in between. The CDR3, as DNA: TGCAGTGCTAGAGTGACGGGGGCTGCGCAGTATTTT. The encoded protein is CSARVTGAAQYF.

The chain recombines TRBV20-1 with TRBJ2-1; D gene unclear. This CDR3 contains 12 residues. In germline, CDR1 is DFQATT, CDR2 SNEGSKA (reference sequence). V lost 3 bases and J lost 10, with 13 bases in between. The CDR3 here is CSASGRVREQFF. The CDR3 DNA is TGCAGTGCTAGCGGAAGGGTACGCGAGCAGTTCTTC.

The chain carries TRBV6-1 and TRBJ1-5, with a possible D match to TRBD1 (6 bases). Trimming took 8 bases from V and 6 from J, leaving 14 bases between them. This CDR3 region has 13 residues. Germline V gives CDR1 MNHNS, CDR2 SASEGT. The CDR3, as DNA: TGTGCCAGCGCACAGGGCCTCGGTCAGCCCCAGCATTTT. It is translated as CASAQGLGQPQHF.

V is TRBV10-3 and J is TRBJ1-6, with D hard to call. CDR3 size: 13 residues. Germline loops: CDR1 ENHRY, CDR2 SYGVKD. Trimming cost V 3 bases and J 9 bases, with 9 bases left between them. The CDR3 coding sequence is TGTGCCATCAGTGAACGGGTCGGTTCACCCCTCCACTTT. As protein: CAISERVGSPLHF.

The V call is TRBV5-1, the J call TRBJ2-7; 9 bases line up with TRBD1. J lost 5 bases, V lost 3 bases, and 6 bases had no gene match. The CDR3 has 14 residues. Germline CDR1 is SGHRS and CDR2 is YFSETQ. CDR3 DNA: TGCGCCAGCAGCTCAGGGACAGGGTTGGACGAGCAGTACTTC. It yields the protein CASSSGTGLDEQYF. Looking up the rest from reference TRBV5-1 and TRBJ2-7 gives the full variable domain: KAGVTQTPRYLIKTRGQQVTLSCSPISGHRSVSWYQQTPGQGLQFLFEYFSETQRNKGNFPGRFSGRQFSNSRSEMNVSTLELGDSALYLCASSSGTGLDEQYFGPGTRLTVT.

This clonotype appeared a few times. J is TRBJ1-1 and V is TRBV20-1; D is unclear. The CDR3 extends over 12 amino acids. V was pared by 3 bases and J by 1 base, with 6 bases between. Germline loops: CDR1 DFQATT, CDR2 SNEGSKA (reference sequence). In DNA, the CDR3 is TGCAGTGCTAGTTTCCAGAACACTGAAGCTTTCTTT. This codes for CSASFQNTEAFF.

This clonotype showed up just once. The chain employs TRBV5-1 and TRBJ2-5; D is perhaps TRBD1 or TRBD2 (5 bases each). CDR3 size: 13 residues. Deletions cut 2 bases from V and 11 bases from J, with 16 bases between. Per the germline V gene, CDR1 is SGHRS and CDR2 is YFSETQ. CDR3 loop: CASSFGAGGQQYF. The CDR3 nucleotides read TGCGCCAGCAGCTTCGGGGCGGGTGGCCAGCAGTACTTC.

The CDR3 here is CASSTRTGAAYEQYF. The CDR3 DNA reads TGTGCCAGCAGTACTAGGACGGGAGCGGCCTACGAGCAGTACTTC. The V and J genes are TRBV6-5 and TRBJ2-7, with D possibly TRBD2 on 6 matching bases. V lost 5 bases and J lost 2, with 16 bases in between. Germline V gene data show CDR1 as MNHEY and CDR2 as SVGAGI. This CDR3 contains 15 residues.

This clonotype was seen a handful of times. CDR3 sequence: CASSSGEWDEQFF. In DNA form, the CDR3 reads TGCGCCAGCAGCTCTGGAGAGTGGGATGAGCAGTTCTTC. The chain links TRBV5-1 to TRBJ2-1; D gene ambiguous. V dropped 3 bases and J dropped 8 bases, with 12 bases sitting between them. This CDR3 contains 13 residues. Per germline, CDR1 SGHRS and CDR2 YFSETQ.

The chain has TRBV7-3 and TRBJ2-1; tentative D call: TRBD1 (6 bases). The CDR3 loop spans 15 amino acids. Germline CDR1 and CDR2: SGHTA and FQGTGA. V lost 6 bases and J 0 bases, leaving 12 bases between the germline ends. In DNA form, the CDR3 reads TGTGCCAGCAGTCCCGACAGGACCTCCTACAATGAGCAGTTCTTC. Residues: CASSPDRTSYNEQFF.

This clonotype was observed a few times. The chain is built from TRBV29-1 and TRBJ2-3; TRBD2 aligns across 8 bases. Germline values: CDR1 SQVTM, CDR2 ANQGSEA. The V and J ends lost 4 bases and 2 bases, in that order; junction bases with no gene match: 11. This CDR3 has 16 residues. The CDR3 sequence: CSVVGVGTRFTDTQYF. In DNA, the CDR3 is TGCAGCGTTGTTGGCGTTGGGACTAGATTCACAGATACGCAGTATTTT.

The genes are TRBV16 and TRBJ2-1, with D possibly TRBD1 on 5 matching bases. Trimming pared 3 bases from V and 4 bases from J, leaving 10 bases between. The CDR3 runs 14 residues. The germline V gene has CDR1 KGHSY and CDR2 FQNENV. For the CDR3, the DNA is TGTGCCAGCAGCCATACGACAGTGTACAATGAGCAGTTCTTC. It is translated as CASSHTTVYNEQFF.

The rearrangement uses TRBV11-2 and TRBJ2-1, with D hard to call. V lost 2 bases and J 8 bases, leaving 13 bases between the germline ends. The CDR3 totals 14 residues. The germline V gene encodes CDR1 SGHAT and CDR2 FQNNGV. DNA for the CDR3: TGTGCCAGCAGCTTAATCGGCACCTGGGATGAGCAGTTCTTC. Amino acid sequence: CASSLIGTWDEQFF. Together with reference TRBV11-2 and TRBJ2-1, the CDR3 gives the full variable domain: EAGVAQSPRYKIIEKRQSVAFWCNPISGHATLYWYQQILGQGPKLLIQFQNNGVVDDSQLPKDRFSAERLKGVDSTLKIQPAKLEDSAVYLCASSLIGTWDEQFFGPGTRLTVL.

J is TRBJ2-1 and V is TRBV20-1, with 12 positions matching TRBD2. Germline assignment: CDR1 DFQATT and CDR2 SNEGSKA (reference sequence). J lost 7 bases, V lost 2 bases, and 6 bases had no gene match. The CDR3 spans 15 residues. The CDR3 sequence: CSARTGLAGINEQFF. CDR3 nucleotide sequence: TGCAGTGCTAGAACCGGACTAGCGGGAATTAATGAGCAGTTCTTC.

Comments on this clonotype: An end of the junction does not agree with germline; a read error may underlie this. The genes are TRBV7-6 and TRBJ2-1; TRBD2 matches at 8 bases. The CDR3 covers 17 residues. CDR1 is SGHVS and CDR2 is FNYEAQ in the germline V gene. This CDR3 reads CASSPLQAGAEYNEQFF. The CDR3 nucleotides read TGCGCCAGCAGCCCCCTGCAAGCGGGAGCGGAGTACAATGAGCAGTTCTTC.

This clonotype was picked up one time. The chain combines TRBV20-1 with TRBJ2-5; 16 bases match TRBD2. Germline lookup yields CDR1 DFQATT and CDR2 SNEGSKA (reference sequence). With 6 bases clipped from V and 2 bases from J, the junction kept 3 bases outside the gene matches. CDR3 length: 15 residues. The CDR3 is CSAQGLAGGQETQYF. The CDR3 coding sequence is TGCAGTGCCCAGGGACTAGCGGGAGGGCAAGAGACCCAGTACTTC.